This T cell receptor beta chain is from a study of shared clonotypes between healthy human individuals. Study as a whole: Donors, aged 18 to 49, were two women and three men.

V was trimmed by 2 bases and J by 1 base, leaving 8 bases between them. CDR1 and CDR2 from the germline V gene are KGHSH and LQKENI. This CDR3 is built from 14 residues. The assay was run at deep level. Each cell subset's genomic DNA was divided evenly among several immunoSEQ plates. Assay used: immunoSEQ multiplex PCR; TCRdb lists only in-frame clones, some missing. The sample records over a million clones, around 78% being singletons. The sequence came from a man aged 18 to 29 in good health. Some clones in this sample may be carry-over from other donors' samples. The sample comprised memory CD4+ T cells from PBMCs. Documented subset: CD45RA-negative fraction. V is TRBV18 and J is TRBJ2-5; TRBD2 might be the D (6 bases). In nucleotides, the CDR3 is TGTGCCAGCTCACCAAATAGCGGCCAAGAGACCCAGTACTTC. It codes for CASSPNSGQETQYF.